Listed here are 16 T cell receptor beta chains from one sample, sequenced in a study of CD8+CD57+ T cells in acquired aplastic anemia. TCR beta VDJ combinations and CDR3 sequences were profiled from genomic DNA. TCRdb re-called the reads through MiXCR, storing one row per CDR3 protein. The sample has over 250,000 distinct CDR3 sequences; roughly 61% are singletons. CD8+CD57+ cell expansion, shown by flow cytometry, had occurred in the patients selected for sequencing. The sample was sorted CD4+, CD8+, or CD8+CD57+ T cells (not recorded which) from PBMCs. These receptors were collected from a human donor with aplastic anemia.

V and J are TRBV7-6 and TRBJ1-3; 7 nucleotides match TRBD1. The CDR3 totals 17 residues. The germline V gene has CDR1 SGHVS and CDR2 FNYEAQ. V was clipped by 1 base and J by 2 bases; unmatched bases: 8. CDR3 residues: CASSLGGGREAGNTIYF. The CDR3 DNA sequence: TGTGCCAGCAGCTTAGGAGGGGGCAGGGAGGCTGGAAACACCATATATTTT.

The chain joins TRBV19 to TRBJ2-2, with TRBD1 matching over 8 bases. Germline-derived CDR1 and CDR2 are LNHDA and SQIVND (reference sequence). With V trimmed by 1 base and J by 7 bases, 5 bases remained unmatched. The CDR3 is made up of 15 amino acids. This chain's CDR3 is CASSIVQGAGGELFF. The CDR3 nucleotides are TGTGCCAGTAGTATAGTGCAGGGGGCTGGCGGGGAGCTGTTTTTT. Based on the CDR3 plus reference TRBV19 and TRBJ2-2, the full variable domain is DGGITQSPKYLFRKEGQNVTLSCEQNLNHDAMYWYRQDPGQGLRLIYYSQIVNDFQKGDIAEGYSVSREKKESFPLTVTSAQKNPTAFYLCASSIVQGAGGELFFGEGSRLTVL.

This clonotype appeared a few times. The chain carries TRBV20-1 and TRBJ2-1; possibly TRBD1 or TRBD2 for D (6 bases each). The germline V gene has CDR1 DFQATT and CDR2 SNEGSKA (reference sequence). V dropped 3 bases and J dropped 5 bases, with 14 bases sitting between them. The CDR3 length is 14 residues. The CDR3 loop is CSASSSGANNEQFF. The CDR3 region has the DNA TGCAGTGCTAGTTCATCGGGGGCTAACAATGAGCAGTTCTTC.

The chain has TRBV7-2 and TRBJ1-2, with TRBD1 matching 10 bases. CDR1 is SGHTA and CDR2 is FQGNSA in the germline V gene. The CDR3 spans 16 residues. Losses at the gene ends were 0 bases for V and 4 bases for J; bases not matched to a gene: 5. CDR3 DNA: TGTGCCAGCAGCTTAGCAGGACAGGGGGGATTCTATGGCTACACCTTC. This gives the protein CASSLAGQGGFYGYTF.

The CDR3, as DNA: TGCAGTGCTATTAGCGGGAGGACCGGGGAGCTGTTTTTT. Its translation is CSAISGRTGELFF. The V gene is TRBV20-1, the J gene TRBJ2-2; 10 bases match TRBD2. Germline V gene data show CDR1 as DFQATT and CDR2 as SNEGSKA (reference sequence). V lost 4 bases to trimming and J lost 5 bases; unmatched junction nucleotides: 1. This CDR3 has 13 residues.

This clonotype was recorded at least ten times. The V and J genes are TRBV6-2 or TRBV6-3 and TRBJ2-2; D call uncertain. Trimming removed 6 bases at V and 0 bases at J, with 11 bases between. The CDR3 length is 15 residues. In germline, CDR1 is MNHEY, CDR2 SVGEGT. The CDR3 loop reads CASSLRWTNTGELFF. CDR3 DNA sequence: TGTGCCAGCAGCCTGAGATGGACGAACACCGGGGAGCTGTTTTTT.

The chain carries TRBV7-3 and TRBJ1-4; weak D call: TRBD1 (6 bases). Between the trimmed V and J ends, which lost 7 bases and 8 bases, there was a span of 17 bases. This CDR3 spans 14 amino acids. Germline values: CDR1 SGHTA, CDR2 FQGTGA. The CDR3: CASTTGLRGEKLFF. The CDR3 DNA reads as TGTGCCAGCACGACAGGCCTAAGGGGAGAAAAACTGTTTTTT.

The chain combines TRBV25-1 with TRBJ1-1; 7 nucleotides agree with TRBD1. Germline V CDR1 and CDR2: MGHDK, SYGVNS. The CDR3 has 14 residues. V lost 2 bases, J lost 5 bases, and 5 bases stayed unmatched. The CDR3 DNA reads TGTGCCAGCAGTGAAACGGGACAGAAGACTGAAGCTTTCTTT. As protein: CASSETGQKTEAFF.

The chain joins TRBV29-1 to TRBJ1-2; D is undetermined. The CDR3 contains 13 residues. CDR1 is SQVTM and CDR2 is ANQGSEA in the germline V gene. V was trimmed by 7 bases and J by 3 bases, leaving 15 bases between them. The CDR3, as DNA: TGCAGCGGAGGGCTTTTGGACGACTATGGCTACACCTTC. It specifies CSGGLLDDYGYTF.

This clonotype was seen at least ten times. V is TRBV28 and J is TRBJ2-7; D not certain. The V gene's germline CDR1 is MDHEN and CDR2 SYDVKM. Trimming shortened V by 4 bases and J by 2 bases, and 6 bases separated the two germline ends. The CDR3 spans 12 residues. In DNA, the CDR3 is TGTGCCAGCAGTTCCTCAACCTACGAGCAGTACTTC. Its protein is CASSSSTYEQYF. The variable domain in full, with the rest retrieved from reference TRBV28 and TRBJ2-7, is DVKVTQSSRYLVKRTGEKVFLECVQDMDHENMFWYRQDPGLGLRLIYFSYDVKMKEKGDIPEGYSVSREKKERFSLILESASTNQTSMYLCASSSSTYEQYFGPGTRLTVT.

The V and J genes are TRBV12-3 or TRBV12-4 and TRBJ2-3; D is ambiguous. Trimming pared 4 bases from V and 4 bases from J, leaving 15 bases between. The CDR3 length is 15 residues. The CDR3 region has the DNA TGTGCCAGCAGTTCGGGTCTCAGGTTGGCAGATACGCAGTATTTT. This sequence encodes CASSSGLRLADTQYF.

J is TRBJ2-3 and V is TRBV2; 8 bases match TRBD2. The CDR3 covers 15 residues. Germline CDR1 is SNHLY and CDR2 is FYNNEI. The V and J ends lost 2 bases and 2 bases, in that order; junction bases with no gene match: 3. Here the CDR3 DNA reads TGTGCCAGCAGTGAACGGGGGGGACACACAGATACGCAGTATTTT. It specifies CASSERGGHTDTQYF.

The chain uses TRBV5-1 and TRBJ1-2; no definite D call. This CDR3 has 15 residues. Germline V lookup: CDR1 SGHRS, CDR2 YFSETQ. Deletions cut 4 bases from V and 0 bases from J, with 13 bases between. CDR3 sequence reads: CASSLGPDANYGYTF. CDR3 coding DNA: TGCGCCAGCAGCCTGGGCCCCGATGCTAACTATGGCTACACCTTC. The full variable domain, its missing parts supplied by reference TRBV5-1 and TRBJ1-2, is KAGVTQTPRYLIKTRGQQVTLSCSPISGHRSVSWYQQTPGQGLQFLFEYFSETQRNKGNFPGRFSGRQFSNSRSEMNVSTLELGDSALYLCASSLGPDANYGYTFGSGTRLTVV.

Comment on this clonotype: Likely a read error: the CDR3 ends without its conserved phenylalanine or tryptophan. The limits of the CDR3 on the DNA are not certain, so only TCRdb's listed CDR3 is given. The gene calls are TRBV5-1 and TRBJ2-7. Germline CDR1 and CDR2: SGHRS and YFSETQ. The CDR3 adds up to 9 amino acids, both ends counted. The CDR3 spells CASSLDSVA.

Note on this clonotype: Compared with germline, one end of the junction differs, possibly owing to a read error. The gene calls are TRBV11-2 and TRBJ2-5; 8 nucleotides agree with TRBD2. Germline V gene sequence: CDR1 SGHAT, CDR2 FQNNGV. The CDR3 is 15 amino acids. The DNA for the CDR3 is TGCGCCAGCAGCGACCTCGCGGGGGGCCAAGAGACCCAGTACTTC. Amino acid sequence: CASSDLAGGQETQYF.

The chain employs TRBV19 and TRBJ2-2; D is uncertain. The CDR3 length is 16 residues. The V end lost 5 bases, the J end lost 4 bases, and 17 bases lay between the germline ends. Germline CDR1 is LNHDA and CDR2 is SQIVND (reference sequence). Here the CDR3 reads CASSPTHLKGTGELFF. For the CDR3, the DNA is TGTGCCAGTAGTCCCACTCACTTGAAGGGCACCGGGGAGCTGTTTTTT.